This T cell receptor (beta chain) was sequenced in a study of T cell responses to AZD1222 COVID-19 vaccine. Clones were read by immunoSEQ multiplex PCR, and TCRdb kept only the in-frame ones, dropping some. Seen here are about 110,000 clones, about 90% observed once, and the top ten hold about 16%. Trimming removed 0 bases at V and 7 bases at J, with 3 bases between. This CDR3 has 11 residues. Germline V lookup: CDR1 LGHDT, CDR2 YNNKEL (reference sequence). The TCR was taken from an adult who received the AZD1222 COVID-19 vaccine. The chain uses TRBV3-1 (or the pseudogene TRBV3-2) and TRBJ1-2; no definite D call. Sample: peripheral blood, taken 28 days after the second AZD1222 dose. CDR3 protein: CASSQESGYTF. CDR3 bases: TGTGCCAGCAGCCAAGAGTCTGGCTACACCTTC.